The clone carrying this TCR beta chain has just a few counts. Its antigen is currently unknown. From germline, CDR1 is DFQATT and CDR2 SNEGSKA (reference sequence). The CDR3 has 14 residues. Deletions cut 4 bases from V and 7 bases from J, with 20 bases between. The data originate from a study of glioma-infiltrating T cells. Overall study context: Dexamethasone exposure before glioma surgery was limited to six or fewer days. Study-wide findings and caveats: Only very few CDR3 sequences appeared in both tissue and blood.

TCR alpha and beta CDR3 regions were amplified from RNA using iRepertoire nested multiplex PCR. TCRdb used MiXCR to reprocess the multiplex PCR reads, holding one entry per CDR3 protein. The sample lists roughly 350,000 distinct CDR3 sequences; about two fifths were seen once. The rearrangement links TRBV20-1 to TRBJ2-7; D is possibly TRBD2 (6 bases). The origin of this receptor is a human donor with low-grade glioma or glioblastoma, undergoing nonglioma brain surgery, or in good health (not recorded which). Sample: glioma tissue, nonneoplastic brain tissue, or PBMCs (not recorded which). The CDR3 loop reads CSAIEGLGAGEQYF. CDR3 nucleotide sequence: TGCAGTGCTATAGAGGGACTGGGTGCGGGTGAGCAGTACTTC.